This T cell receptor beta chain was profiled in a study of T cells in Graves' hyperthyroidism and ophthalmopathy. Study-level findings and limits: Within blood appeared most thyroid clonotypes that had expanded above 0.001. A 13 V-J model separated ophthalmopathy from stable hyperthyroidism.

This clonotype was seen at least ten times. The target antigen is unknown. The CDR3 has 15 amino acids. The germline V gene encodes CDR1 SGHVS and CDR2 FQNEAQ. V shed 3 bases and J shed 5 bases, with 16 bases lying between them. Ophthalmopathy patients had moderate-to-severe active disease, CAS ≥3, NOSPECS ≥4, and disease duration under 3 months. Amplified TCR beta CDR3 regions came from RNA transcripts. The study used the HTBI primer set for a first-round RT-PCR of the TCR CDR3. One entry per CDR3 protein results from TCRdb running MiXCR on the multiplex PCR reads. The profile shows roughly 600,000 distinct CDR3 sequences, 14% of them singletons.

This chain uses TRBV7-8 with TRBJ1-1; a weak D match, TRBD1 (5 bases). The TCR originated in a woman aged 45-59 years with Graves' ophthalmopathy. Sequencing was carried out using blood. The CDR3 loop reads CASSFSGQAGTEAFF. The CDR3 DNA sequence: TGTGCCAGCAGCTTTAGTGGACAAGCGGGAACTGAAGCTTTCTTT.